The following is a T cell receptor beta chain sequence with its context. The data derive from a study of blood T cell repertoires in COVID-19. Study processing details: Reference gene primer amplification yielded estimated nucleated cell counts. The protocol was immunoSEQ multiplex PCR, while the TCRdb copy is restricted to in-frame clones and leaves out a portion. V and J calls and clone size are copied from that table; D and trimming were computed from the DNA. The sample includes tens of thousands of clones, around 85% of them seen just once. The specimen sequenced was peripheral blood. The TCR sequence derives from an elderly man with active COVID-19.

CDR3 coding DNA: TGTGCCAGCAGCACCGGGACTAGCGGCACAGATACGCAGTATTTT. It encodes CASSTGTSGTDTQYF. The gene calls are TRBV5-4 and TRBJ2-3; TRBD2 agrees at 10 bases. CDR1 and CDR2 from the germline V gene are SGHNT and YYREEE (reference sequence). V was clipped by 4 bases and J by 1 base; unmatched bases: 3. The CDR3 runs to 15 residues.